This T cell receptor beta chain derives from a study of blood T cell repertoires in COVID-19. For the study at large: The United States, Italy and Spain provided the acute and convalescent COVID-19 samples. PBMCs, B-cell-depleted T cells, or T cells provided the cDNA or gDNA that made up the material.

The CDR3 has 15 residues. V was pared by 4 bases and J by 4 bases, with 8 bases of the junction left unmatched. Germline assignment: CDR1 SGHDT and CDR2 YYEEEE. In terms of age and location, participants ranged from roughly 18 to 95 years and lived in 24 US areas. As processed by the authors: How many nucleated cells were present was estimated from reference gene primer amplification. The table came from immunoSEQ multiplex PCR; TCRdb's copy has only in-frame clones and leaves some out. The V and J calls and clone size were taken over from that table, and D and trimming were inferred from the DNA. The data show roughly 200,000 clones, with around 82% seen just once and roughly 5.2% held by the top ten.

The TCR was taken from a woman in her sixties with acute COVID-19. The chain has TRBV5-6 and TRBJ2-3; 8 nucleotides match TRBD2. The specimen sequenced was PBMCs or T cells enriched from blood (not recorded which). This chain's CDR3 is CASSHGGAVADTQYF. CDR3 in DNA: TGTGCCAGCAGCCACGGGGGGGCGGTAGCAGATACGCAGTATTTT.